This T cell receptor (beta chain) was sequenced during a study of shared clonotypes between healthy human individuals. Findings and limits, study-wide: Few donors restricted represented genetic and exposure-history diversity.

The CDR3 sequence is 15 residues long. The V end was cut by 7 bases, the J end by 2 bases, with 17 bases between. Germline V CDR1 and CDR2: SGDLS, YYNGEE. Remarks on this clone: Its antigen is undetermined.

The repertoire was sequenced with immunoSEQ multiplex PCR; TCRdb's copy has only in-frame clones and lacks some. The table records about 600,000 clones, around 81% of them present only once. Donors were Caucasian adults residing in Nashville, Tennessee, USA. Tens of millions of PBMCs supplied genomic DNA for unsorted samples. The chain carries TRBV9 and TRBJ2-3; weak D call: TRBD2 (6 bases). The receptor was derived from a woman aged 40 to 55 in good health. Some clones in this sample may be carry-over from other donors' samples. The specimen sequenced was PBMCs. This CDR3 is CASAREPEYTDTQYF. The CDR3 coding sequence is TGTGCCAGCGCGCGGGAACCGGAATACACAGATACGCAGTATTTT.